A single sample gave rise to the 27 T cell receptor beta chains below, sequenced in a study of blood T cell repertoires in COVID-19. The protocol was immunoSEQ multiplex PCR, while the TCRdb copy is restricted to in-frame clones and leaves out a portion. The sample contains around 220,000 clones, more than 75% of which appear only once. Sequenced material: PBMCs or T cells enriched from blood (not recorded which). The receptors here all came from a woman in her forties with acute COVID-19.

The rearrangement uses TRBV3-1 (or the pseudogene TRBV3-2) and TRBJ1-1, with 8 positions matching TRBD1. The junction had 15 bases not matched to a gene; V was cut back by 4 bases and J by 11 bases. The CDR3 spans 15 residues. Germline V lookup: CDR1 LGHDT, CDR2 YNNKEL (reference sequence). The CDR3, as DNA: TGTGCCAGCAGCCCCCCCCTCTCTCGACAGGGGCGGGCTTTCTTT. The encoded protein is CASSPPLSRQGRAFF.

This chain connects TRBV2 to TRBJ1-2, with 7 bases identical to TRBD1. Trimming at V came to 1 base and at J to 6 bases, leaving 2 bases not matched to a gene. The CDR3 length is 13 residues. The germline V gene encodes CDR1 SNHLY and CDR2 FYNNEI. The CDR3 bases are TGTGCCAGCAGTGAAGTCAGGGGGGATGGCTACACCTTC. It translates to CASSEVRGDGYTF.

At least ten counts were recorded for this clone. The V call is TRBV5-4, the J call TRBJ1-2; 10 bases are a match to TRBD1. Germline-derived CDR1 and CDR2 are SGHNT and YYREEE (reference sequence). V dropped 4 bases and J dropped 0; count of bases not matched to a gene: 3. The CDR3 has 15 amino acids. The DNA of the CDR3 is TGTGCCAGCAGCACGGACAGGGGGGCTAACTATGGCTACACCTTC. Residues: CASSTDRGANYGYTF.

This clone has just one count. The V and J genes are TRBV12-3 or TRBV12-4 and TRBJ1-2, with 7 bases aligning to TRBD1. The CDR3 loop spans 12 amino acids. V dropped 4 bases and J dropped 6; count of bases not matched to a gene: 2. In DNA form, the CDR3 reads TGTGCCAGCAGTTCAGGGGGAGATGGCTACACCTTC. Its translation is CASSSGGDGYTF.

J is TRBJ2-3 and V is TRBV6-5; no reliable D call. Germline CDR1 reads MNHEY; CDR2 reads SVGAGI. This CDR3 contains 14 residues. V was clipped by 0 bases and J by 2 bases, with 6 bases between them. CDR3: CASSYSSYTDTQYF. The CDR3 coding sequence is TGTGCCAGCAGTTACTCTTCCTACACAGATACGCAGTATTTT.

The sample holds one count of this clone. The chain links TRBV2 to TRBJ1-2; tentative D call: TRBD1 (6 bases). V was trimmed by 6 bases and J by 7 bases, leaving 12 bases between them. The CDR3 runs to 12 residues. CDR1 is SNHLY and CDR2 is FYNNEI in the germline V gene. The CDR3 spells CASRDSVGGYTF. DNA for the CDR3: TGTGCCAGCAGGGACAGCGTGGGTGGCTACACCTTC.

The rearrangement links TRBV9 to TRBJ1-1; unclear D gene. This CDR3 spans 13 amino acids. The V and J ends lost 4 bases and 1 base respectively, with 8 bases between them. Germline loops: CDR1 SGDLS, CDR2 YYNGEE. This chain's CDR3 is CASSYEANTEAFF. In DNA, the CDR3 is TGTGCCAGCAGCTACGAGGCGAACACTGAAGCTTTCTTT.

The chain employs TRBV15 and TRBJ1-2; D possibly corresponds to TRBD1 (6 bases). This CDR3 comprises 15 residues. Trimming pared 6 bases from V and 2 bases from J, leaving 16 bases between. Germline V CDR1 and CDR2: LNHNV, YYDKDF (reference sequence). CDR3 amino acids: CATSTLIGQNYGYTF. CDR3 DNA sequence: TGTGCCACCAGTACCCTGATCGGACAGAACTATGGCTACACCTTC.

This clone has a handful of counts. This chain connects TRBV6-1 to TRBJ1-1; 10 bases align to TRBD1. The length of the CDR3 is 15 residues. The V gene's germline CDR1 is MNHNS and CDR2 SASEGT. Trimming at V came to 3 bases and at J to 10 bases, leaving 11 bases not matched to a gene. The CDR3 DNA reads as TGTGCCAGCAGTGATCCAAGACAGGGGGCCTTTGGAGCTTTCTTT. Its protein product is CASSDPRQGAFGAFF.

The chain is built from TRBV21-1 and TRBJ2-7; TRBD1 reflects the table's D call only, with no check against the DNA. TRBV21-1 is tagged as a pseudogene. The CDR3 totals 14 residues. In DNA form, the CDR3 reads TGTGCCAGCAGCAAATCTTTGCAGGGGAGTAAGCAGTACTTC. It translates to CASSKSLQGSKQYF.

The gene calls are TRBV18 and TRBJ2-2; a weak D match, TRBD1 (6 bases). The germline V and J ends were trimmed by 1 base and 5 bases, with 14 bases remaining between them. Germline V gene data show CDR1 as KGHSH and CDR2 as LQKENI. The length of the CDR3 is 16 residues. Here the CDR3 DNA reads TGTGCCAGCTCACCACGGGCAGGGGCTAGAACCGGGGAGCTGTTTTTT. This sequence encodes CASSPRAGARTGELFF. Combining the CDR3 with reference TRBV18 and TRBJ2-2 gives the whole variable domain NAGVMQNPRHLVRRRGQEARLRCSPMKGHSHVYWYRQLPEEGLKFMVYLQKENIIDESGMPKERFSAEFPKEGPSILRIQQVVRGDSAAYFCASSPRAGARTGELFFGEGSRLTVL.

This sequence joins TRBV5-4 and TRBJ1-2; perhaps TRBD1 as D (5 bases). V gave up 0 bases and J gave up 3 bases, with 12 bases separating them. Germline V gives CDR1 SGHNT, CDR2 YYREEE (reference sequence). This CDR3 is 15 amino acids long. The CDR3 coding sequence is TGTGCCAGCAGCTTGGCCGGGGGAGCAGACTATGGCTACACCTTC. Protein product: CASSLAGGADYGYTF.

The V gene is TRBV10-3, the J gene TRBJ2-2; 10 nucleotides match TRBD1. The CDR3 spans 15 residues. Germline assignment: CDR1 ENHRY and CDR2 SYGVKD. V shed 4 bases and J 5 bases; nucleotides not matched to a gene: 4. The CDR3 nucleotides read TGTGCCATCAGTGCGGACAGGGGGGGTACCGGGGAGCTGTTTTTT. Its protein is CAISADRGGTGELFF.

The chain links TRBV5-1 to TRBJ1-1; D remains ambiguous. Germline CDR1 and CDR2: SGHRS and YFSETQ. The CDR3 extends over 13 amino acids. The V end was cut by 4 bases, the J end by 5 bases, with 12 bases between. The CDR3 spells CASSPLGGTEAFF. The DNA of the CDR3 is TGCGCCAGCAGCCCCCTAGGTGGTACTGAAGCTTTCTTT.

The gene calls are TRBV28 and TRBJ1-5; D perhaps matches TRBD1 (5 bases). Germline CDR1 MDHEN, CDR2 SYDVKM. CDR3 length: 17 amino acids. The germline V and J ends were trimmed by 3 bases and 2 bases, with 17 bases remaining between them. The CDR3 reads CASSFRQAPGGNQPQHF. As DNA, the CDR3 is TGTGCCAGCAGTTTCCGCCAGGCCCCGGGGGGCAATCAGCCCCAGCATTTT.

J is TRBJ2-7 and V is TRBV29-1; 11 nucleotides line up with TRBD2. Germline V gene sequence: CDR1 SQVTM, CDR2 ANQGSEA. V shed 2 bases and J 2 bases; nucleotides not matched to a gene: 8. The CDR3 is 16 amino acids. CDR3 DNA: TGCAGCGTTGAAATGCTAGCGGGAGGTTTAACCTACGAGCAGTACTTC. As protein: CSVEMLAGGLTYEQYF.

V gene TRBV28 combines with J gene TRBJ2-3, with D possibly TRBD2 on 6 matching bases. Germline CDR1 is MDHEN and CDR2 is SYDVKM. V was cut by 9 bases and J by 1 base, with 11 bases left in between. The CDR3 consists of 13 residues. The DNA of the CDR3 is TGTGCCAGTTCGGGACTCCGCACAGATACGCAGTATTTT. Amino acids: CASSGLRTDTQYF. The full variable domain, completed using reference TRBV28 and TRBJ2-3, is DVKVTQSSRYLVKRTGEKVFLECVQDMDHENMFWYRQDPGLGLRLIYFSYDVKMKEKGDIPEGYSVSREKKERFSLILESASTNQTSMYLCASSGLRTDTQYFGPGTRLTVL.

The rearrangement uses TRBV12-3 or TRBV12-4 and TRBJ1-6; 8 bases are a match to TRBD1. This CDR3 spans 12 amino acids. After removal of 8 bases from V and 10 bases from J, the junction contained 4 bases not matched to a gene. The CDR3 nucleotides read TGTGCCAGCCGCGACAGGGGCTCACCCCTCCACTTT. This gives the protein CASRDRGSPLHF.

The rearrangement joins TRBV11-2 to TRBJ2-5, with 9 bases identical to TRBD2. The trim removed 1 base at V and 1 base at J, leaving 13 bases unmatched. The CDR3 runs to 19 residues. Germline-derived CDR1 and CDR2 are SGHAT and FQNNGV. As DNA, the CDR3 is TGTGCCAGCAGCTTAGGACTAGGGCTAGCGGGGACCCTCCAAGAGACCCAGTACTTC. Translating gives CASSLGLGLAGTLQETQYF.

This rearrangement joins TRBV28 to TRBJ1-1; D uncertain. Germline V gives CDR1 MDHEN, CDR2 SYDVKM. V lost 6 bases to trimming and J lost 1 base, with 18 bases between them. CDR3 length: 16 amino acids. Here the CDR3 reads CASRPLRGLQNTEAFF. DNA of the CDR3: TGTGCCAGCAGACCTCTCCGCGGGCTGCAGAACACTGAAGCTTTCTTT.

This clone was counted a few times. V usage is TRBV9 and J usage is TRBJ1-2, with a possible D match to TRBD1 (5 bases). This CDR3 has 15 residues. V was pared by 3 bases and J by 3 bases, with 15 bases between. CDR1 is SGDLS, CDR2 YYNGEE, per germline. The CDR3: CASSGGSTGDYGYTF. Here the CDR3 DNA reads TGTGCCAGCAGCGGAGGGTCAACGGGGGACTATGGCTACACCTTC. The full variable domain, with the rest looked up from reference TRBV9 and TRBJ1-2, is DSGVTQTPKHLITATGQRVTLRCSPRSGDLSVYWYQQSLDQGLQFLIQYYNGEERAKGNILERFSAQQFPDLHSELNLSSLELGDSALYFCASSGGSTGDYGYTFGSGTRLTVV.

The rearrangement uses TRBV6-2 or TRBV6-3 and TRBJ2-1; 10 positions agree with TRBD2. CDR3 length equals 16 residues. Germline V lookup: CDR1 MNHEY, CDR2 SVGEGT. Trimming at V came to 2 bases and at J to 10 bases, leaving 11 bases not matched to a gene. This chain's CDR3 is CASSYRASGSQGEQFF. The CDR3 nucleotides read TGTGCCAGCAGTTACAGGGCTAGCGGGAGTCAGGGAGAGCAGTTCTTC.

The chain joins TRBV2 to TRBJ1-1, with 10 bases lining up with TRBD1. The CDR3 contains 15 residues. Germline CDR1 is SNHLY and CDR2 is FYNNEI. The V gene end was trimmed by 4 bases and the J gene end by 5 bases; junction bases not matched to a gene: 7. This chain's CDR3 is CASSGRTGGNTEAFF. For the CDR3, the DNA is TGTGCCAGCAGTGGTCGGACAGGGGGGAATACTGAAGCTTTCTTT. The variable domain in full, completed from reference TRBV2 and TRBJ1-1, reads EPEVTQTPSHQVTQMGQEVILRCVPISNHLYFYWYRQILGQKVEFLVSFYNNEISEKSEIFDDQFSVERPDGSNFTLKIRSTKLEDSAMYFCASSGRTGGNTEAFFGQGTRLTVV.

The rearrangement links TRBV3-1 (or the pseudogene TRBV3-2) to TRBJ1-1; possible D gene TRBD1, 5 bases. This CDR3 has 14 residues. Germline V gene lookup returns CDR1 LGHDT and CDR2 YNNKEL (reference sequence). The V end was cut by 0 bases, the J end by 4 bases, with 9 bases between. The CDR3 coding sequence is TGTGCCAGCAGCCAAGAGACGGGGGGCACTGAAGCTTTCTTT. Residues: CASSQETGGTEAFF.

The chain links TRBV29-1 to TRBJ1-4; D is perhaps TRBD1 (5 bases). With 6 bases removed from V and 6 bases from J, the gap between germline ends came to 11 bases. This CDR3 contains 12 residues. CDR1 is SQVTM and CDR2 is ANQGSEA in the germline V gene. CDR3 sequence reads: CSVGGVYEKLFF. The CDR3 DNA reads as TGCAGCGTCGGGGGGGTCTATGAAAAACTGTTTTTT.

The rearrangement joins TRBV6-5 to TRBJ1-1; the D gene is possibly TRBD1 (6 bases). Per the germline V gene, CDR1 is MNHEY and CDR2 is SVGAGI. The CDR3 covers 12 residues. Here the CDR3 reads CGTGSLNTEAFF. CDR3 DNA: TGTGGAACAGGGAGTTTGAACACTGAAGCTTTCTTT.

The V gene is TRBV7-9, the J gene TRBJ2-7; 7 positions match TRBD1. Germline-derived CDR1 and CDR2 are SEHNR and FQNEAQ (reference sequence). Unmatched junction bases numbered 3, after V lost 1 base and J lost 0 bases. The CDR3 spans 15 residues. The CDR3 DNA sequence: TGTGCCAGCAGCTTAGGACAGGGCCCCTCCTACGAGCAGTACTTC. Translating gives CASSLGQGPSYEQYF.